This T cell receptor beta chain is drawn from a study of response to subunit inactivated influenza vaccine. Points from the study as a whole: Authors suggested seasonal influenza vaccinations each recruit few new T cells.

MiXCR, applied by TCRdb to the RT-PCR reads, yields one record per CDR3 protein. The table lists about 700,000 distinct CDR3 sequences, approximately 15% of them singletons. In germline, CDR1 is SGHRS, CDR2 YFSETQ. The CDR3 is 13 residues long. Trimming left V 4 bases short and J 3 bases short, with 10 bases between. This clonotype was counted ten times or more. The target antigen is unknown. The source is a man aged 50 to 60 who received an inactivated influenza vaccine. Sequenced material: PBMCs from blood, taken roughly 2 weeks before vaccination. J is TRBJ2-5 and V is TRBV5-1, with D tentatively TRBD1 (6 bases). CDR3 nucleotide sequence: TGCGCCAGCAGCAAGGACAGTAAAGAGACCCAGTACTTC. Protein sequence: CASSKDSKETQYF.